This T cell receptor beta chain emerged from a study of OX40 agonist ivuxolimab in advanced cancers. The overall study: Ivuxolimab, an agonistic anti-OX40 (CD134) antibody, was given to patients. Eligibility admitted prior anti-PD-1, anti-PD-L1 or anti-CTLA-4 therapy; about 40% had some.

The germline V and J ends were trimmed by 2 bases and 2 bases, with 12 bases remaining between them. The CDR3 runs 15 residues. In germline, CDR1 is MNHNY, CDR2 SVGAGI (reference sequence). Broader study findings: On average, a greater number of expanded clones characterised CD8+ T cells relative to CD4+. Some nonresponders also had low normalized T-cell clonal expansion.

Clones were sequenced by immunoSEQ multiplex PCR, and TCRdb holds only the in-frame ones, with some missing. The table lists tens of thousands of clones, roughly 83% of them singletons. A note on this clone: Its specificity is not known.

The sample in question was CD4+ or CD8+ T cells sorted from blood, obtained in a trial of the OX40 agonist ivuxolimab. The origin of this receptor is an adult with an advanced solid tumor such as melanoma, head and neck, liver or kidney cancer. This sequence joins TRBV6-6 and TRBJ1-2; D is perhaps TRBD1 (5 bases). The CDR3 coding sequence is TGTGCCAGCAGTTACGCGGGGGATGGCAACTATGGCTACACCTTC. Translation gives CASSYAGDGNYGYTF.